This T cell receptor beta chain was sequenced for a study of blood T cell repertoires in COVID-19. Whole-study context: The United States, Italy and Spain supplied acute and convalescent COVID-19 samples. PBMCs, B-cell-depleted T cells, or T cells were the source of the cDNA or gDNA that made up the material.

A Seattle source enrolled patients during active infection and followed them longitudinally. Germline V gene data show CDR1 as MNHEY and CDR2 as SVGAGI. V was pared by 5 bases and J by 0 bases, with 11 bases between. The CDR3 contains 15 residues. As processed by the authors: Nucleated cell counts were estimated from reference gene primer amplification. TCRdb keeps only in-frame clones here, not all; method: immunoSEQ multiplex PCR. Clone size and V and J calls were adopted from that table, with D and trimming inferred from the DNA. The sample carries roughly 500,000 clones, roughly 89% recorded once.

The sequence came from a man in his late teens or twenties with COVID-19, enrolled during active disease. Sequencing input: peripheral blood. The chain joins TRBV6-5 to TRBJ2-1, with a possible D match to TRBD1 (6 bases). The CDR3 protein is CASSRRTDSYNEQFF. CDR3 bases: TGTGCCAGCAGTAGAAGGACAGACTCCTACAATGAGCAGTTCTTC.